Detailed here is one T cell receptor (beta chain). The entry originates in a study of T-cell memory formation after mild COVID-19. One entry per CDR3 protein results from TCRdb running MiXCR on the 5' RACE reads. Of around 510,000 distinct CDR3 sequences in the sample, less than 25% were seen once. This CDR3 spans 14 amino acids. The germline CDR1 and CDR2 sequences are SQVTM and ANQGSEA. The sequence was collected from an adult woman who had mild COVID-19 (a few samples of this study predate the infection). Cell type and time point are not known. The genes are TRBV29-1 and TRBJ2-3; D possibly matches TRBD1 or TRBD2 (5 bases each). The sequenced sample was PBMCs or a T cell subset sorted from them (not recorded which). For the CDR3, the DNA is TGCAGTCTAGCAGGGCATATGGGTACAGATACGCAGTATTTT. Translation gives CSLAGHMGTDTQYF.